Detailed here is one TCR beta chain. Ten or more counts support this clonotype. The specificity of this receptor is unknown. Base-call qualities are not available, and no considerably larger clone is one nucleotide away. TCRdb records Illumina HiSeq 2500 as the sequencer. Quantitative 5'-RACE with molecular barcodes was the method used to prepare the TCR beta libraries. The authors' analysis ran thus. A new computational method based on a probabilistic model of VDJ rearrangement was used to identify disease-linked TCR variants. The raw public reads went through TCRdb reprocessing: fastp at Q25, MiXCR clone calling, in-frame beta chains kept. Each record represents a unique CDR3 protein, reported with the most common genes and DNA among its rows. TCRdb's processing, not the authors', yielded these V and J calls. Counted in this sample were some 700,000 distinct CDR3 sequences; 15% to 20% of them appeared once. About 19% of the sample belongs to the ten largest clones.

Trimming accounts for 0 bases at V and 6 bases at J, while the number of junction bases matched to no gene is 4. CDR3 length: 15 amino acids, cysteine to phenylalanine. Just the 45-base CDR3 DNA is kept, in frame starting at base 1. The germline V gene gives CDR1 as SGHRS and CDR2 as YFSETQ. The entry originates in a study of CD8 T cells in ankylosing spondylitis (dated by TCRdb to the late 2010s). Background on the whole study: T cell receptor beta repertoires were profiled in healthy donors and ankylosing spondylitis patients so that disease-linked TCR variants could be found. In total, the full study cohort was made up of roughly 100 healthy donors and about two dozen ankylosing spondylitis patients. Peripheral blood was sampled, and synovial fluid was also collected from ankylosing spondylitis patients. The paper as a whole reports these results and caveats: The disease-linked clones had a CD8+ phenotype and were found at relatively low frequencies in peripheral blood. Blood from ankylosing spondylitis patients appeared to be characterized by a TCR beta motif composed of roughly eight highly homologous amino acid variants. Some of the motif variants had been reported before in the synovial fluid and blood of reactive arthritis patients, a finding that suggests common disease-initiation mechanisms. The disease-linked clones were reported as significantly enriched in matched synovial fluid samples from ankylosing spondylitis patients.

The chain uses TRBV5-1 and TRBJ2-1; 9 of the junction bases match TRBD1. The clonotype was recovered from a male donor with ankylosing spondylitis. The material sequenced was blood, either unsorted or a sorted T cell fraction (not recorded which). The nucleotides read TGCGCCAGCAGCTTGGCGGGACAGGGAGGCAATGAGCAGTTCTTC. Its product reads: CASSLAGQGGNEQFF.